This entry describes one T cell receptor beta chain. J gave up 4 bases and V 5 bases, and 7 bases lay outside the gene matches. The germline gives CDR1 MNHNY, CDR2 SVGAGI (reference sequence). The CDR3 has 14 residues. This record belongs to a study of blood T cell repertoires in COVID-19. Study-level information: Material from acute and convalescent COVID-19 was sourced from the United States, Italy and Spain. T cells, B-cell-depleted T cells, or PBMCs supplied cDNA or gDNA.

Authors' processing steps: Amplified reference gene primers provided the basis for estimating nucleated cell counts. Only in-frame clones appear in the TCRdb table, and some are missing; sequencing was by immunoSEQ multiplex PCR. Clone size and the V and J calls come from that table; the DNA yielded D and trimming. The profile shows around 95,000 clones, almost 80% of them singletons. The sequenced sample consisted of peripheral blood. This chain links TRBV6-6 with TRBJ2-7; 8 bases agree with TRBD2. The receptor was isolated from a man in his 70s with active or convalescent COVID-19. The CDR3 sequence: CASSQLADGYEQYF. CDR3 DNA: TGTGCCAGCAGTCAACTAGCGGATGGTTACGAGCAGTACTTC.